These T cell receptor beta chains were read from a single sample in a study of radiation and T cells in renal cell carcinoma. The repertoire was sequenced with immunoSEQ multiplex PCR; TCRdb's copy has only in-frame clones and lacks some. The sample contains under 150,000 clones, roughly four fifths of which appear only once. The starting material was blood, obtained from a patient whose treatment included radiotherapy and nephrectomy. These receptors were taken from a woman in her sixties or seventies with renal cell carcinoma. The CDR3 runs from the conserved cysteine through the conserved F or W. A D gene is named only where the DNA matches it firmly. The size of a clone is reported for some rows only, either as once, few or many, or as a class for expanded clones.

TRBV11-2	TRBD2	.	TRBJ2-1	TGTGCCAGCAGCGCCGGACTAGCCCATGAGCAGTTCTTC	CASSAGLAHEQFF
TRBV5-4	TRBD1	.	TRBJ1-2	TGTGCCAGCAGCCTGGGACAGGTGAATGGCTACACCTTC	CASSLGQVNGYTF
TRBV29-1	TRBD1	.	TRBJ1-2	TGCAGCGTTTATTCAGGGGGGAGAGGCTACACCTTC	CSVYSGGRGYTF
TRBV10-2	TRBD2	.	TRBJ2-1	TGCGCCAGCAGCCCTAGCGGGGGGGCCGGAGAGCAGTTCTTC	CASSPSGGAGEQFF
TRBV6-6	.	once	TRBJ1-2	TGTGCCAGCGCCCCACAGAGCAACTATGGCTACACCTTC	CASAPQSNYGYTF
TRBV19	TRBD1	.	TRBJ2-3	TGTGCCAGTAGTACGAGGGGGCGAGATACGCAGTATTTT	CASSTRGRDTQYF
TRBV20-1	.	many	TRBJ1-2	TGCAGTGCCAAAGGGTACTTCACCTTC	CSAKGYFTF
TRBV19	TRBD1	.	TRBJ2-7	TGTGCCAGTAGTACCCAAACCGGGACAGGTACGGACGAGCAGTACTTC	CASSTQTGTGTDEQYF
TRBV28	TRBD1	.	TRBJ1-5	TGTGCCAGCAGCCCGACAGGGCGGTTTCGTCAGCCCCAGCATTTT	CASSPTGRFRQPQHF
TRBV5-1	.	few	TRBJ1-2	TGCGCCAGCAGCTCAGCCACATGGGAGCATGGCTACACCTTC	CASSSATWEHGYTF
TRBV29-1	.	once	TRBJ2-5	TGCAGCGTTGTCCGGGGTATGGAGACCCAGTACTTC	CSVVRGMETQYF
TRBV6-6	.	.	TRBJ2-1	TGTGCCAGCAGTTATGTGTCGGGAACGTACAATGAGCAGTTCTTC	CASSYVSGTYNEQFF
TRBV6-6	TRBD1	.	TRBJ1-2	TGTGCCAGCAGCCGAGACAGGGGATCGCTATTCGGCTACACCTTC	CASSRDRGSLFGYTF
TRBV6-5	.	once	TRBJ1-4	TGTGCCAGCAGAACAGGGCGAGGTGAAAAACTGTTTTTT	CASRTGRGEKLFF
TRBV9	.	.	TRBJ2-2	TGTGCCAGCAGCGTAGGGCGCAGGTCGGACACCACCGGGGAGCTGTTTTTT	CASSVGRRSDTTGELFF
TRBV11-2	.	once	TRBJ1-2	TGTGCCAGCAGCTTAGATCGAGGGGCAGGAGGCTACACCTTC	CASSLDRGAGGYTF
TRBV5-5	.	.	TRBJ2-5	TGTGCCAGCAGCTTGGAGGTGGGAGAAGAGACCCAGTACTTC	CASSLEVGEETQYF
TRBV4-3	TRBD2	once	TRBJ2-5	TGCGCCAGCAGCAGGCTGGGGAGGGCAGAGACCCAGTACTTC	CASSRLGRAETQYF
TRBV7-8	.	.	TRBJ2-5	TGTGCCAGCAGCTTAGGGGTCGAGCTTCAAGAGACCCAGTACTTC	CASSLGVELQETQYF
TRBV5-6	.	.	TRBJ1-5	TGTGCCAGCAGCTTAGGGGTAGGCAATCAGCCCCAGCATTTT	CASSLGVGNQPQHF
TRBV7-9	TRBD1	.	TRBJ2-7	TGTGCCAGCAAGGGGACAGGGAGTACGAAAGAGCAGTACTTC	CASKGTGSTKEQYF